These T cell receptor beta chains were read from a single sample in a study of T cells after yellow fever vaccination. TCRdb re-called the 5' RACE reads with MiXCR, one entry per CDR3 protein. This table has around 100,000 distinct CDR3 sequences, roughly 8.4% appearing once. Sequenced material: CD8+ T cells sorted from PBMCs, taken 45 days after the yellow fever booster vaccination. The origin of the receptors is a man aged 25 to 40 who received the YFV17D yellow fever vaccine. Both conserved end residues are part of each CDR3. The order of the fields is V gene, D gene, J gene, clone size, CDR3 protein, CDR3 DNA. A D gene is named only where the DNA matches it firmly. Clone size appears in some rows only: once, few, many, or a class for an expanded clone.

>TRBV12-3/TRBV12-4|.|TRBJ1-5|many
CASSFSGTLDQPQHF
TGTGCCAGCAGCTTCAGTGGTACGCTGGATCAGCCCCAGCATTTT
>TRBV7-9|TRBD1|TRBJ2-7|few
CASSLAITGGPYEQYF
TGTGCCAGCAGCTTAGCGATAACAGGGGGTCCCTACGAGCAGTACTTC
>TRBV5-5|.|TRBJ2-5|many
CASSLVEETQYF
TGTGCCAGCAGCTTGGTCGAGGAGACCCAGTACTTC
>TRBV30|.|TRBJ2-7|few
CAWIDNGGPDEQYF
TGTGCCTGGATAGATAACGGGGGGCCTGACGAGCAGTACTTC
>TRBV3-1|TRBD1|TRBJ2-2|many
CASSLRTGSNTGELFF
TGTGCCAGCAGCCTCCGGACAGGGTCAAACACCGGGGAGCTGTTTTTT
>TRBV15|.|TRBJ2-3|many
CATSSQTSSTDTQYF
TGTGCCACCAGCAGCCAAACCTCAAGCACAGATACGCAGTATTTT
>TRBV6-1|TRBD1|TRBJ2-5|.
CASSDRTGALGETQYF
TGTGCCAGCAGTGACCGGACAGGGGCGCTTGGGGAGACCCAGTACTTC
>TRBV12-3/TRBV12-4|.|TRBJ2-6|many
CASSGGPTGANVLTF
TGTGCCAGCAGTGGGGGGCCTACGGGGGCCAACGTCCTGACTTTC
>TRBV21-1|.|TRBJ2-1|.
CASSKADRGCNEQFF
TGTGCCAGCAGCAAAGCTGACAGGGGCTGCAATGAGCAGTTCTTC
>TRBV9|.|TRBJ2-3|many
CASSVGQSTDTQYF
TGTGCCAGCAGCGTCGGACAGAGCACAGATACGCAGTATTTT
>TRBV21-1|.|TRBJ2-2|many
CASSNETANTGELFF
TGTGCCAGCAGCAATGAGACAGCGAACACCGGGGAGCTGTTTTTT
>TRBV20-1|.|TRBJ2-5|.
CSARDPIETQYF
TGCAGTGCTAGAGATCCTATAGAGACCCAGTACTTC
>TRBV12-3/TRBV12-4|TRBD2|TRBJ2-1|many
CASSLSTSSNEQFF
TGTGCCAGCAGTTTATCGACTAGCTCGAATGAGCAGTTCTTC
>TRBV5-6|.|TRBJ2-1|many
CASSLFLGNPEQFF
TGTGCCAGCAGCTTGTTTTTAGGGAATCCTGAGCAGTTCTTC
>TRBV3-1|.|TRBJ2-1|few
CASSQEMDRTNEQFF
TGTGCCAGCAGCCAAGAAATGGACCGTACCAATGAGCAGTTCTTC
>TRBV20-1|.|TRBJ2-3|many
CSARSNWATDTQYF
TGCAGTGCTAGATCTAACTGGGCCACAGATACGCAGTATTTT
>TRBV24-1|TRBD2|TRBJ2-3|many
CATSEPGTSGHTDTQYF
TGTGCCACCAGTGAGCCCGGGACTAGCGGACACACAGATACGCAGTATTTT
>TRBV27|TRBD1|TRBJ1-1|many
CASSLSYRGKAETAFF
TGTGCCAGCAGTTTATCGTACAGGGGAAAAGCAGAGACGGCTTTCTTT
>TRBV7-2|.|TRBJ2-7|many
CASSPTGSYEQYF
TGTGCCAGCAGCCCCACGGGGAGCTACGAGCAGTACTTC
>TRBV14|.|TRBJ2-2|many
CASSQVGGGELFF
TGTGCCAGCAGCCAAGTTGGAGGCGGGGAGCTGTTTTTT
>TRBV5-4|.|TRBJ2-7|many
CASSFRGGGNSGSPYEQYF
TGTGCCAGCAGCTTCAGAGGGGGGGGAAATAGCGGATCCCCCTACGAGCAGTACTTC
>TRBV19|TRBD1|TRBJ2-1|many
CASNPSGTAYNEQFF
TGTGCCAGTAACCCCTCAGGGACAGCTTACAATGAGCAGTTCTTC
>TRBV6-6|.|TRBJ2-5|many
CASLQDQETQYF
TGTGCCAGCCTGCAGGACCAAGAGACCCAGTACTTC
>TRBV10-3|.|TRBJ2-2|many
CAIGGGTNTGELFF
TGTGCCATCGGAGGCGGAACGAACACCGGGGAGCTGTTTTTT
>TRBV7-8|.|TRBJ2-7|few
CASSLEIGNYEQYF
TGTGCCAGCAGCTTAGAAATAGGGAACTACGAGCAGTACTTC
>TRBV21-1|.|TRBJ2-2|.
CASSKSALAGATGELFF
TGTGCCAGCAGCAAATCCGCGCTAGCGGGAGCCACCGGGGAGCTGTTTTTT
>TRBV9|.|TRBJ2-1|.
CASSVEGGSYNEQFF
TGTGCCAGCAGCGTAGAAGGGGGCTCCTACAATGAGCAGTTCTTC
>TRBV15|TRBD1|TRBJ1-2|many
CATSRADRAYGYTF
TGTGCCACCAGCAGAGCCGACAGGGCCTATGGCTACACCTTC
>TRBV27|.|TRBJ2-1|many
CASSLSNEFNEQFF
TGTGCCAGCAGTTTATCGAATGAGTTCAATGAGCAGTTCTTC
>TRBV6-1|.|TRBJ2-1|.
CASSVGFSSYNEQFF
TGTGCCAGCAGCGTCGGATTTAGCTCCTACAATGAGCAGTTCTTC
>TRBV6-5|TRBD2|TRBJ2-1|many
CASSYSRAGANNEQFF
TGTGCCAGCAGTTACTCTCGAGCGGGAGCCAACAATGAGCAGTTCTTC
>TRBV6-2/TRBV6-3|.|TRBJ2-7|many
CASSDSYEQYF
TGTGCCAGCAGCGACTCCTACGAGCAGTACTTC
>TRBV7-9|.|TRBJ2-1|many
CASSLGWANVDEQFF
TGTGCCAGCAGCTTAGGGTGGGCAAACGTCGATGAGCAGTTCTTC
>TRBV28|.|TRBJ2-7|many
CASSFTGGTYEQYF
TGTGCCAGCAGTTTCACCGGGGGAACCTACGAGCAGTACTTC
>TRBV4-3|.|TRBJ2-1|.
CASSLNRYDEQFF
TGCGCCAGCAGCCTCAACAGATACGATGAGCAGTTCTTC
>TRBV4-2|.|TRBJ2-5|many
CASSQRETQYF
TGTGCCAGCAGCCAAAGGGAGACCCAGTACTTC
>TRBV5-1|.|TRBJ2-1|few
CASSFGLVGDEQFF
TGCGCCAGCAGCTTTGGGCTAGTTGGTGATGAGCAGTTCTTC
>TRBV7-8|.|TRBJ2-3|many
CASSLTASDSTDTQYF
TGTGCCAGCAGCTTAACAGCGTCGGATAGCACAGATACGCAGTATTTT
>TRBV20-1|TRBD1|TRBJ1-2|.
CSARDPRGNYGYTF
TGCAGTGCTAGAGATCCCAGGGGGAACTATGGCTACACCTTC
>TRBV5-5|TRBD1|TRBJ2-3|many
CASSLGQGAGDTQYF
TGTGCCAGCAGCTTGGGGCAGGGGGCTGGAGATACGCAGTATTTT
>TRBV7-9|TRBD2|TRBJ2-5|.
CASSSGTSGMPAETQYF
TGTGCCAGCAGCTCCGGGACTAGCGGAATGCCCGCGGAGACCCAGTACTTC
>TRBV5-1|.|TRBJ2-7|many
CASSFAPGDHPSYEQYF
TGCGCCAGCAGCTTCGCCCCCGGGGACCACCCAAGTTACGAGCAGTACTTC
>TRBV29-1|TRBD2|TRBJ2-1|.
CSVVRGLAEHNEQFF
TGCAGCGTTGTTAGGGGACTAGCGGAACACAATGAGCAGTTCTTC
>TRBV18|TRBD1|TRBJ2-7|many
CASSPPDRVGEQYF
TGTGCCAGCTCCCCCCCGGACAGGGTAGGCGAGCAGTACTTC
>TRBV9|TRBD2|TRBJ2-1|many
CASSPGLAGGLLIAYNEQFF
TGTGCCAGCAGCCCTGGACTAGCGGGAGGTCTTTTGATCGCCTACAATGAGCAGTTCTTC
>TRBV14|.|TRBJ1-1|.
CASSALSEHEAFF
TGTGCCAGCAGCGCCCTCTCGGAACACGAAGCTTTCTTT
>TRBV29-1|.|TRBJ2-2|few
CSVENTGELFF
TGCAGCGTCGAGAACACCGGGGAGCTGTTTTTT
>TRBV20-1|.|TRBJ2-7|.
CSASLPLAYEQYF
TGCAGTGCTAGCCTCCCTCTAGCGTACGAGCAGTACTTC
>TRBV5-4|.|TRBJ2-7|few
CASSLVTGLGVYEQYF
TGTGCCAGCAGCTTGGTTACCGGACTCGGGGTTTACGAGCAGTACTTC
>TRBV7-8|.|TRBJ2-7|.
CASSLAQRSSYEQYF
TGTGCCAGCAGCTTGGCCCAGCGGAGCTCCTACGAGCAGTACTTC
>TRBV4-1|.|TRBJ2-3|many
CASSPFKADTQYF
TGCGCCAGCAGCCCATTCAAGGCAGATACGCAGTATTTT
>TRBV27|.|TRBJ2-1|many
CASSYVGRGRGEQFF
TGTGCCAGCAGTTATGTTGGGAGGGGGAGGGGGGAGCAGTTCTTC